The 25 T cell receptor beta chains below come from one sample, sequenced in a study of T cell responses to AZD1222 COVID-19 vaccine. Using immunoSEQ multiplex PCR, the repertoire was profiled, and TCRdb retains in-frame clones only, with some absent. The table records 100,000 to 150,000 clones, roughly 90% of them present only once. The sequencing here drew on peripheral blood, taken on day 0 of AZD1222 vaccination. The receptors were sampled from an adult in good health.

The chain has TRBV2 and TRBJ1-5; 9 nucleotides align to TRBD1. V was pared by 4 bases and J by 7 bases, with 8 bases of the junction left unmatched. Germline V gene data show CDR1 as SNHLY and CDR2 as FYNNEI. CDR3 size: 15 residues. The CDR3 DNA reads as TGTGCCAGCAGTGGACAGGGGGGCGGGGGGCAGCCCCAGCATTTT. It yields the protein CASSGQGGGGQPQHF. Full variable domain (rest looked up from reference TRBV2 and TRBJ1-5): EPEVTQTPSHQVTQMGQEVILRCVPISNHLYFYWYRQILGQKVEFLVSFYNNEISEKSEIFDDQFSVERPDGSNFTLKIRSTKLEDSAMYFCASSGQGGGGQPQHFGDGTRLSIL.

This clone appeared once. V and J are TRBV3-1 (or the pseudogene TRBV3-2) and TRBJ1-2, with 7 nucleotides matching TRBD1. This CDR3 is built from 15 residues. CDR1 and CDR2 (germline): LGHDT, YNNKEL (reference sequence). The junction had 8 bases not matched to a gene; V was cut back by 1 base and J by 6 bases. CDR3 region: CASSQGGRGRNGYTF. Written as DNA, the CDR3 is TGTGCCAGCAGCCAAGGAGGGAGGGGGCGCAATGGCTACACCTTC.

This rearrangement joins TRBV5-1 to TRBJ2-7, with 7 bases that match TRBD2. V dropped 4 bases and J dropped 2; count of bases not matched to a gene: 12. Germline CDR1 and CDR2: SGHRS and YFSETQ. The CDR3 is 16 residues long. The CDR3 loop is CASSTATSVATYEQYF. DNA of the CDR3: TGCGCCAGCAGCACCGCCACTAGCGTCGCAACCTACGAGCAGTACTTC.

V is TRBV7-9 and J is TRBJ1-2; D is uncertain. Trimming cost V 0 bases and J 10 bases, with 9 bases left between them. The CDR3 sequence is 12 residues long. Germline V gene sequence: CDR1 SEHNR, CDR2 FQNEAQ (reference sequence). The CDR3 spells CASSLARGSYTF. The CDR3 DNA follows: TGTGCCAGCAGCTTAGCGCGGGGATCCTACACCTTC.

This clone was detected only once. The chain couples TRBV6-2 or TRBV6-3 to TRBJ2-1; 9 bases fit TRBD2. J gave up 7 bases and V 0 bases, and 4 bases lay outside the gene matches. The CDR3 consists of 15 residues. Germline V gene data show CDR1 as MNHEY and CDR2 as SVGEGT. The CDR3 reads CASSYSAGGGNEQFF. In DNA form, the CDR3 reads TGTGCCAGCAGTTACTCAGCGGGAGGAGGGAATGAGCAGTTCTTC.

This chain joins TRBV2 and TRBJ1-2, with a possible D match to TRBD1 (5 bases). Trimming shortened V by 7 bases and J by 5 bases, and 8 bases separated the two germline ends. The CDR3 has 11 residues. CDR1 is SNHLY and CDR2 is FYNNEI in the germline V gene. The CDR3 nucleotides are TGTGCCAGCACCAGGGAATATGGCTACACCTTC. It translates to CASTREYGYTF.

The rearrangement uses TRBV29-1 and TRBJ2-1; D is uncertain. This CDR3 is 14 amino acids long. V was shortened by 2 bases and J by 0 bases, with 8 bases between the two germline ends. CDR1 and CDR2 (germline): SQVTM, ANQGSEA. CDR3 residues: CSVEPVSSYNEQFF. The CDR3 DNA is TGCAGCGTTGAACCGGTTAGCTCCTACAATGAGCAGTTCTTC.

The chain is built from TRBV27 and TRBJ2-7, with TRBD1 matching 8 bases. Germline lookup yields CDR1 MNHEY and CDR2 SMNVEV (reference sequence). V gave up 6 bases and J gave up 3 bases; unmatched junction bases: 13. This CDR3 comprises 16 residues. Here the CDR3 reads CASRGSRGRNVYEQYF. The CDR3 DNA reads TGTGCCAGCAGGGGGTCCAGGGGGCGGAACGTCTACGAGCAGTACTTC.

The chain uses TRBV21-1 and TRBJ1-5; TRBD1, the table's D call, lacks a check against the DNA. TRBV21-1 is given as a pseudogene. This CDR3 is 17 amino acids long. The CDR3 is CASSVGTEPGYNQPQHF. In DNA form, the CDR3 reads TGTGCCAGCAGTGTGGGGACAGAGCCTGGCTACAATCAGCCCCAGCATTTT.

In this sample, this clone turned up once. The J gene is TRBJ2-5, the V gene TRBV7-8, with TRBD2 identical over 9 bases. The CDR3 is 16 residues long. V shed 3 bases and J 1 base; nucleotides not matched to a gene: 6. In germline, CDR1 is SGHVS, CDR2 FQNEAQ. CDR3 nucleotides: TGTGCCAGCAGCTTTGCTGCGGGAGGGCGCCAAGAGACCCAGTACTTC. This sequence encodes CASSFAAGGRQETQYF.

CDR3 amino acids: CASSKEFGTVAGGEQFF. The CDR3 DNA follows: TGTGCCAGCAGTAAAGAATTCGGGACAGTGGCCGGGGGTGAGCAGTTCTTC. This chain joins TRBV27 and TRBJ2-1; maybe TRBD1 (7 bases). This CDR3 is 17 amino acids long. Germline V gene data show CDR1 as MNHEY and CDR2 as SMNVEV (reference sequence). Trimming cost V 5 bases and J 9 bases, with 26 bases left between them.

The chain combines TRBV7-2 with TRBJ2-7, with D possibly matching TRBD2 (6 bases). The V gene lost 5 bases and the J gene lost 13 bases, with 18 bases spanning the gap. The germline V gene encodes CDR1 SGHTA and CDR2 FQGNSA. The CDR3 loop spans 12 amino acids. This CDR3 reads CASSPGLQTSYF. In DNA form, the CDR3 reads TGTGCCAGCAGCCCCGGACTACAAACCTCATACTTC. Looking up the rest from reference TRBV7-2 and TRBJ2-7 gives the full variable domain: GAGVSQSPSNKVTEKGKDVELRCDPISGHTALYWYRQSLGQGLEFLIYFQGNSAPDKSGLPSDRFSAERTGGSVSTLTIQRTQQEDSAVYLCASSPGLQTSYFGPGTRLTVT.

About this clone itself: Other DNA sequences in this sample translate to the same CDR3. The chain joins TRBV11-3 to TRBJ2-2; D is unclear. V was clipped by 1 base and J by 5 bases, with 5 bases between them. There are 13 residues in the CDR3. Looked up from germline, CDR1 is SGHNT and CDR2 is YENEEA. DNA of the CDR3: TGTGCCAGCAGCTTAGTCAGAACCGGGGAGCTGTTTTTT. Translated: CASSLVRTGELFF. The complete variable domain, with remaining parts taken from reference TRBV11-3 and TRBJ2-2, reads EAGVVQSPRYKIIEKKQPVAFWCNPISGHNTLYWYLQNLGQGPELLIRYENEEAVDDSQLPKDRFSAERLKGVDSTLKIQPAELGDSAVYLCASSLVRTGELFFGEGSRLTVL.

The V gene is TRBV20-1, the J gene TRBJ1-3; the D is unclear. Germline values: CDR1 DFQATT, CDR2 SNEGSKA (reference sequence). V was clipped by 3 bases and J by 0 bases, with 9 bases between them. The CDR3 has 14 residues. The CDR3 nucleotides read TGCAGTGCTAGTGACAACCTCTCTGGAAACACCATATATTTT. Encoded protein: CSASDNLSGNTIYF.

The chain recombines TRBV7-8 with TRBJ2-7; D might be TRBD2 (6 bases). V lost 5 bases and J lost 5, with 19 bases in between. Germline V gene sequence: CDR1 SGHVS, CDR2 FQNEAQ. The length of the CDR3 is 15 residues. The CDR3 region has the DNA TGTGCCAGCAGCCCCCTGGGGGGTAGCAACAACGAGCAGTACTTC. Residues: CASSPLGGSNNEQYF. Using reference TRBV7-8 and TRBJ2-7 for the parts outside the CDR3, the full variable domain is GAGVSQSPRYKVAKRGQDVALRCDPISGHVSLFWYQQALGQGPEFLTYFQNEAQLDKSGLPSDRFFAERPEGSVSTLKIQRTQQEDSAVYLCASSPLGGSNNEQYFGPGTRLTVT.

The CDR3 DNA reads as TGTGCCAGTAGTAGCTTTGGGGGGCCAGGTAATGAGCAGTTCTTC. This codes for CASSSFGGPGNEQFF. The chain employs TRBV19 and TRBJ2-1, with D possibly being TRBD1 or TRBD2 (6 bases each). Trimming left V 4 bases short and J 7 bases short, with 17 bases between. Germline CDR1 and CDR2: LNHDA and SQIVND (reference sequence). This CDR3 has 15 amino acids.

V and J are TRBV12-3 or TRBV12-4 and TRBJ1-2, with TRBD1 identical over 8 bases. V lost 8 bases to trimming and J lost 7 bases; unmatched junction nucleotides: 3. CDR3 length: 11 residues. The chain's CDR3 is CASGQGRGYTF. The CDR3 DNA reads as TGTGCCAGCGGACAGGGCCGTGGCTACACCTTC.

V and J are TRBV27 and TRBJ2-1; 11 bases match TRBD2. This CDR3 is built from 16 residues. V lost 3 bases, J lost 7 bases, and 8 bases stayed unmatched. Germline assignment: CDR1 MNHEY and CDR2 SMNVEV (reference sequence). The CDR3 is CASSFYGSGRGNEQFF. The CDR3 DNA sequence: TGTGCCAGCAGTTTTTACGGTAGCGGGAGGGGAAATGAGCAGTTCTTC.

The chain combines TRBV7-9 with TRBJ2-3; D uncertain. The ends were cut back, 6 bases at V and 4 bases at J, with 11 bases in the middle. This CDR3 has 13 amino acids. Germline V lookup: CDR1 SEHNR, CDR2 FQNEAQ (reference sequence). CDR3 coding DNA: TGTGCCAGCAGGGCCCCCGGCCCAGATACGCAGTATTTT. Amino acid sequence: CASRAPGPDTQYF.

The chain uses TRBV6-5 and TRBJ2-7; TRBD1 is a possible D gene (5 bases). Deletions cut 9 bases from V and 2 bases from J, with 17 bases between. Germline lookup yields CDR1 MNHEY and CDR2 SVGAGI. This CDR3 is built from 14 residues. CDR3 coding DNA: TGTGCCAGTTCAAATTATCAGGGAACCTACGAGCAGTACTTC. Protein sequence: CASSNYQGTYEQYF.

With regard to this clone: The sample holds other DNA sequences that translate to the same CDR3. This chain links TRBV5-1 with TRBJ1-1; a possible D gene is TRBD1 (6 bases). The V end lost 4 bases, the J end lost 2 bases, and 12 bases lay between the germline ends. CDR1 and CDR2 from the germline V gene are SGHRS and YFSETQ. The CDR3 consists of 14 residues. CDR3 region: CASSAEQGNTEAFF. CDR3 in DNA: TGCGCCAGCAGCGCAGAACAGGGTAACACTGAAGCTTTCTTT.

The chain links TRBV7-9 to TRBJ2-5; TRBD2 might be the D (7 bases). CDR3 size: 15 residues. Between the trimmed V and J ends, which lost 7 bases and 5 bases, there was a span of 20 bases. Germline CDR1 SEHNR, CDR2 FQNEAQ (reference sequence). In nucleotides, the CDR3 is TGTGCCAGCACCCGTGTTCGGGGGGCCTGGGAGACCCAGTACTTC. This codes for CASTRVRGAWETQYF.

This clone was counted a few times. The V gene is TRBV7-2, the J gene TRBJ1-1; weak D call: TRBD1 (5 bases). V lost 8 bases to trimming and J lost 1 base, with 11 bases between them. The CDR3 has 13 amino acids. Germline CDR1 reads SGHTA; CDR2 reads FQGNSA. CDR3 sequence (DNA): TGTGCCAGCCTTAGGGGACCGAACACTGAAGCTTTCTTT. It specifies CASLRGPNTEAFF.

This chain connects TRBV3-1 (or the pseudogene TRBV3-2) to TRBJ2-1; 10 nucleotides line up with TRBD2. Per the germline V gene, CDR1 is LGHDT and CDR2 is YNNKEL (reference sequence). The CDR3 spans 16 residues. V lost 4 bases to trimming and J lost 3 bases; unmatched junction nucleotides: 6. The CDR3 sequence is CASSRTASGGYNEQFF. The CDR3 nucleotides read TGTGCCAGCAGCCGCACGGCTAGCGGGGGCTACAATGAGCAGTTCTTC.

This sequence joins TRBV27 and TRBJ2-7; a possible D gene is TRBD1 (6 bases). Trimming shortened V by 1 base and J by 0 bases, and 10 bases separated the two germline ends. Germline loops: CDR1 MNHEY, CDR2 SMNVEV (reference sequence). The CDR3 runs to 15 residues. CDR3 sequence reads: CASSLLPGDSYEQYF. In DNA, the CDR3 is TGTGCCAGCAGTTTATTGCCAGGGGACTCCTACGAGCAGTACTTC.